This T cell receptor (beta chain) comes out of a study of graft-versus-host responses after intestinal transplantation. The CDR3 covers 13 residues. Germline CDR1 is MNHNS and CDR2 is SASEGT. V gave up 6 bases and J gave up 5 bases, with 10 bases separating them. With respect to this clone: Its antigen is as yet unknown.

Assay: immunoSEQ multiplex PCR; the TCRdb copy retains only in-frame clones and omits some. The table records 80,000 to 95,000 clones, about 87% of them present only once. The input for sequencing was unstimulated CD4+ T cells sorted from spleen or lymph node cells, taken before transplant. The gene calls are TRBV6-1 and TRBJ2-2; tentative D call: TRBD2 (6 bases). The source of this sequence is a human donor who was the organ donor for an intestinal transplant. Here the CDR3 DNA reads TGTGCCAGCAGAAGGGCGGGGACCGGGGAGCTGTTTTTT. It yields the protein CASRRAGTGELFF.